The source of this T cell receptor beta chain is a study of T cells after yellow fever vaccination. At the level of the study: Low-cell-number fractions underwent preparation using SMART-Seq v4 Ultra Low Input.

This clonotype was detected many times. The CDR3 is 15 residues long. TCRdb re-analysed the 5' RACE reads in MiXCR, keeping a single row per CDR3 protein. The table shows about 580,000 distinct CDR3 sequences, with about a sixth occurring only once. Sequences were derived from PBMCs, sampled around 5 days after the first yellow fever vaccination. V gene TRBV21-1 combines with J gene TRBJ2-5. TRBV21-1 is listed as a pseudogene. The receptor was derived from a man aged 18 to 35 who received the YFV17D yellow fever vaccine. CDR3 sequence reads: CASSKVASRPETQYF. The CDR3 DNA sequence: TGTGCCAGCAGCAAAGTCGCTAGCAGGCCAGAGACCCAGTACTTC.